The T cell receptor beta chain under discussion was sequenced for a study of beta chain features in type 1 diabetes (dated by TCRdb to the late 2010s). With respect to the entire study: Mean age, gender distribution, total cell number and subset yield did not differ between patients and healthy donors. A total of just under 110,000,000 sorted cells were examined across all samples, and RNA yield correlated strongly with the number of cells per subset. The study compared the TCRB repertoires of sorted circulating CD4+ T cell subsets in recently diagnosed type 1 diabetes patients with those in matched healthy donors. Regulatory and stem cell-like memory subsets were obtained from only 8 patients and roughly 8 healthy donors, while naive and central memory subsets were obtained from all 30 or so donors. What the research found in general, with its limitations: Patients with type 1 diabetes made fewer insertions and deleted more nucleotides at VDJ recombination sites, implying thymic rearrangement abnormalities. Naive, central memory and regulatory TCRB repertoires appeared to be more similar among patients than among healthy donors. HLA sub-analyses involved small numbers of individuals, so any influence of HLA type on TCRB rearrangement remained unresolved. Type 1 diabetes patients showed a moderate but significant shortening of TCRB CDR3 length in all four CD4+ subsets. Because cDNA was sequenced instead of genomic DNA, highly expressing activated cells could be over-represented, though the groups showed no difference in activation or CD3 levels. PCR may preferentially amplify shorter templates, but because patient and control samples were amplified and corrected together, any resulting skew would affect both groups equally.

All of the isolated RNA was reverse transcribed with the High Capacity cDNA Reverse Transcription Kit, so expressed TCRB transcripts were sequenced. Deep immunoSEQ sequencing was applied to naive, central memory and regulatory T cell samples, giving an average of about 3.6 million total reads per sample. Sorted cells were lysed in RLT buffer, and RNA was extracted using DNase-treated RNeasy Micro or Mini kits according to cell number. To prevent cross-contamination, each cell subset was processed individually, whereas patient and healthy donor samples were processed jointly. The immunoSEQ multiplex PCR was used to amplify TCRB sequences from cDNA, yielding 87-bp fragments that span the CDR3 region. Amplicons were sequenced on the Illumina HiSeq platform. The authors processed their data as follows. Synthetic template baselines were used to correct PCR bias computationally, reads within Hamming distance 2 were collapsed together, and singletons that could not be merged were discarded. By aligning reads against IMGT, V, D and J genes, CDR3 length, and insertions or deletions at six rearrangement sites were assigned. Within each subset, clonotype counts were normalized to sorted cell number, after which true diversity and Gini coefficients were computed with the tcR R package. Repertoire sharing was quantified using the overlap coefficient calculated on TCRB nucleotide sequences. As a proxy for the pre-selection repertoire, out-of-frame TCRB sequences from naive cells were analyzed. TCRdb provides this immuneACCESS table in a form limited to in-frame rearrangements. Some clones are lacking; in checked studies, under half of them reflect an unresolved V gene, and why the rest are absent is not known. V and J calls and clone size are as listed in that table; D and trimming were resolved from the DNA. The sample table contains 300,000 to 450,000 clones; only one count was recorded for 10% to 15% of them. The ten largest make up 0.017% of the sample.

From each donor, a single peripheral blood sample of 90 to 150 mL on average was drawn into heparinised tubes. A BD FACSAria II was used to sort naive, central memory, regulatory and stem cell-like memory CD4+ T cells with a panel that included CD45RO, CCR7, CD25, CD127, CD95 and CD27. A purity above 98% was achieved for all sorted populations. Right away, PBMCs were isolated by Lymphoprep density gradient centrifugation and were stained directly, with no culture step. So that batch effects would be minimized, each experiment stained and sorted samples in pairs, pairing one healthy donor with one patient. From a lookup of the germline V gene (reference sequence), CDR1 and CDR2 are MNHEY and SMNVEV. V is pared back by 8 bases and J by 5 bases, with 22 bases lying between the germline termini. The CDR3 spans 15 residues, from the cysteine through the phenylalanine. The sequence is cut down to CDR3 DNA, 45 bases in frame from base 1.

Notes on this clone: The antigen it recognizes is unknown. There are no base qualities to consult, and no much larger clone falls within one base.

The sequenced sample was naive CD4+ T cells from blood. Read against the paper, the sample's cell subset or site label means: true naive CD4+ T cells. The sequence is built from TRBV27 and TRBJ2-7, and possibly TRBD2, on 6 matching bases. The receptor was derived from a man aged 18 to 30 in good health. The nucleotide sequence reads TGTGCCAGCCCTTACCGTGGGGGGAAGGGCCACGAGCAGTACTTC. It specifies CASPYRGGKGHEQYF.